Sequencing of this T cell receptor beta chain was carried out in a study of blood T cell repertoires in COVID-19. Germline CDR1 reads KGHSH; CDR2 reads LQKENI. Trimming removed 3 bases from V and 5 bases from J, with 14 bases in between. CDR3 size: 15 residues. Participants were aged roughly 18 to 100 years from around 26 US areas. Participants reported their clinical history, and cohort assignment relied on those reports. The assay was immunoSEQ multiplex PCR, and TCRdb's table has in-frame clones only and misses some. This sample has a few hundred thousand clones, with around 81% found just once. The chain has TRBV18 and TRBJ1-3, with D maybe TRBD1 (5 bases). What was sequenced was PBMCs or T cells enriched from blood (not recorded which). The source is a woman in her thirties or forties with acute COVID-19. The CDR3 DNA reads as TGTGCCAGCTCACCCGGGACTGAGGGGCGAAACACCATATATTTT. It encodes CASSPGTEGRNTIYF. The variable domain in full, with the rest retrieved from reference TRBV18 and TRBJ1-3, is NAGVMQNPRHLVRRRGQEARLRCSPMKGHSHVYWYRQLPEEGLKFMVYLQKENIIDESGMPKERFSAEFPKEGPSILRIQQVVRGDSAAYFCASSPGTEGRNTIYFGEGSWLTVV.